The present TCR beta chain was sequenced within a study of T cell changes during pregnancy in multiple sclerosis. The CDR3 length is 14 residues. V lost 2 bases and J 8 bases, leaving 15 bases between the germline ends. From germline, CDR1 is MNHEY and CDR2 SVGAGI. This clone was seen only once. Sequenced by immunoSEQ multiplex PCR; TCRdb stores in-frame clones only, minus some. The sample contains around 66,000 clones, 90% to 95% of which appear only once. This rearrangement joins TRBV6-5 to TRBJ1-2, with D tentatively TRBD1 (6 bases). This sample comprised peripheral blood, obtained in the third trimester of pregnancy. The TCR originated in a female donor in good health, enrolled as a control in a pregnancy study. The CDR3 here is CASSYGGGLGGYTF. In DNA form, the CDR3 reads TGTGCCAGCAGTTACGGGGGGGGGCTGGGGGGCTACACCTTC.